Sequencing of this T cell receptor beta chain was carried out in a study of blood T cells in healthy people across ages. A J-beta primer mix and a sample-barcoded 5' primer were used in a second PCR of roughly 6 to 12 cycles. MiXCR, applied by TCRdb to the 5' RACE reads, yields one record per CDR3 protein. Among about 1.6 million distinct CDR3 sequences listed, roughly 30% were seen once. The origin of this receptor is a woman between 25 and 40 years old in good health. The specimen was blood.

CDR3 nucleotides: TGTGCCAGCAGCTTGGGAAAACCAAAGGGCAACTATGGCTACACCTTC. This sequence encodes CASSLGKPKGNYGYTF. The chain links TRBV5-6 to TRBJ1-2; D gene unclear. Trimming stripped 0 bases from V and 2 bases from J, with 14 bases between. Germline V gene sequence: CDR1 SGHDT, CDR2 YYEEEE. The length of the CDR3 is 16 residues.